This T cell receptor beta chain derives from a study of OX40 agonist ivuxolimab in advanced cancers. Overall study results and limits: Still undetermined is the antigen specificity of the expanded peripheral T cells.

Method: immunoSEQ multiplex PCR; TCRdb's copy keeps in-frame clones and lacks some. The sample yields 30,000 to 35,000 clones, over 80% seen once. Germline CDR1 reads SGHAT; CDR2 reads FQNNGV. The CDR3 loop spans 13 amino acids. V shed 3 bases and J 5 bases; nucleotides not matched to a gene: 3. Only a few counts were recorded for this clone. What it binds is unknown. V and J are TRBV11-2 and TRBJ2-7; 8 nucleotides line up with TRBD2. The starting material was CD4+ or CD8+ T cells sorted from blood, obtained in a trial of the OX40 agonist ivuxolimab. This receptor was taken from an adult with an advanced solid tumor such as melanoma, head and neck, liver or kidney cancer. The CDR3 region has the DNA TGTGCCAGCAGCTTCCACGGGGGGGACGAGCAGTACTTC. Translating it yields CASSFHGGDEQYF.